One and the same sample provided the 7 T cell receptor beta chains below, sequenced in a study of blood T cell repertoires in COVID-19. Produced via immunoSEQ multiplex PCR; TCRdb's table is partial and in-frame only. This table holds around 260,000 clones, around four fifths found once. The source material was peripheral blood. The receptor source for this set is a man aged 55 to 70 who had recovered from COVID-19.

The chain is built from TRBV7-2 and TRBJ1-2; D remains unclear. The ends were cut back, 1 base at V and 0 bases at J, with 9 bases in the middle. Germline V gene lookup returns CDR1 SGHTA and CDR2 FQGNSA. The CDR3 is 15 amino acids. CDR3 protein: CASSLVATSNYGYTF. As DNA, the CDR3 is TGTGCCAGCAGCTTAGTGGCAACATCTAACTATGGCTACACCTTC.

This clone was found many times. Other DNA sequences in this specimen translate into the identical CDR3. The rearrangement links TRBV19 to TRBJ2-3; TRBD1 matches 9 bases. Germline V CDR1 and CDR2: LNHDA, SQIVND (reference sequence). The CDR3 runs 14 residues. Losses at the gene ends were 5 bases for V and 4 bases for J; bases not matched to a gene: 4. CDR3 nucleotide sequence: TGTGCCAGTAGTCTGGGACAGGGAGCAGATACGCAGTATTTT. Translation gives CASSLGQGADTQYF. Full variable domain (missing parts from reference TRBV19 and TRBJ2-3): DGGITQSPKYLFRKEGQNVTLSCEQNLNHDAMYWYRQDPGQGLRLIYYSQIVNDFQKGDIAEGYSVSREKKESFPLTVTSAQKNPTAFYLCASSLGQGADTQYFGPGTRLTVL.

J is TRBJ2-2 and V is TRBV7-9; unclear D gene. CDR1 and CDR2 from the germline V gene are SEHNR and FQNEAQ (reference sequence). The CDR3 has 13 residues. V was cut by 5 bases and J by 1 base, with 5 bases left in between. Written as DNA, the CDR3 is TGTGCCAGCAGCCCCCTGAACACCGGGGAGCTGTTTTTT. It is translated as CASSPLNTGELFF.

The chain couples TRBV18 to TRBJ2-7; TRBD2 aligns across 10 bases. The V gene's germline CDR1 is KGHSH and CDR2 LQKENI. V gave up 1 base and J gave up 3 bases; unmatched junction bases: 6. The CDR3 is 16 amino acids. This CDR3 reads CASSPRELAGVYEQYF. CDR3 bases: TGTGCCAGCTCACCACGAGAGCTAGCGGGAGTCTACGAGCAGTACTTC.

The chain employs TRBV5-1 and TRBJ1-1; possible D gene TRBD1, 5 bases. V was trimmed by 4 bases and J by 7 bases, leaving 20 bases between them. CDR3 size: 15 residues. Germline V gene sequence: CDR1 SGHRS, CDR2 YFSETQ. CDR3 residues: CASSPTAGTPSEAFF. CDR3 coding DNA: TGCGCCAGCAGCCCCACCGCGGGGACCCCGAGTGAAGCTTTCTTT.

The chain links TRBV6-5 to TRBJ2-1, with 8 bases lining up with TRBD1. Trimming took 2 bases from V and 6 from J; bases not matched to a gene: 9. The germline CDR1 and CDR2 sequences are MNHEY and SVGAGI. The CDR3 totals 16 residues. The CDR3 DNA reads as TGTGCCAGCAGTTACGCTTGGACAGGGAAAATCAATGAGCAGTTCTTC. Translating gives CASSYAWTGKINEQFF.

This clone has only one observation. The chain carries TRBV18 and TRBJ2-5, with a weak D call TRBD2 (5 bases). Germline assignment: CDR1 KGHSH and CDR2 LQKENI. V was clipped by 0 bases and J by 1 base, with 9 bases between them. CDR3 length: 15 amino acids. CDR3 protein: CASSPPSGLQETQYF. DNA for the CDR3: TGTGCCAGCTCACCACCGAGCGGACTCCAAGAGACCCAGTACTTC.